The rows below give T cell receptor beta chains drawn from one sample of a study of persistence of HIV-infected CD4 T cells. TCRdb's copy holds only in-frame clones and misses some; the assay was immunoSEQ multiplex PCR. The table lists about 48,000 clones, 70% to 80% of them singletons, with 3% in the top ten. No antigens are known for them. The source was CD4+ T cells sorted from PBMCs after roughly 17-hour stimulation, collected from a patient who received antiretroviral therapy. Every receptor here comes from an adult man with HIV who was CMV-seropositive. Each CDR3 is given with its conserved first and last residue. The D gene is left open where the match is weak. Part of the rows lack a size; the others show once, few, many or a class for expanded clones.

D gene: .; V gene: TRBV5-1; J gene: TRBJ2-7; clone size: .; CDR3 protein: CASSLEVGGPGSEQYF
D gene: .; V gene: TRBV5-1; J gene: TRBJ2-5; clone size: .; CDR3 protein: CASSSTGWETQYF
D gene: .; V gene: TRBV20-1; J gene: TRBJ1-2; clone size: .; CDR3 protein: CSAGGSVHTF
D gene: TRBD1; V gene: TRBV10-3; J gene: TRBJ1-2; clone size: few; CDR3 protein: CAINGQGYYGYTF
D gene: TRBD1; V gene: TRBV6-5; J gene: TRBJ2-5; clone size: .; CDR3 protein: CASSYGQGGETQYF
D gene: TRBD1; V gene: TRBV12-5; J gene: TRBJ2-7; clone size: once; CDR3 protein: CASASGTGAYEQYF
D gene: .; V gene: TRBV18; J gene: TRBJ2-2; clone size: .; CDR3 protein: CASSPKQVTGELFF
D gene: TRBD2; V gene: TRBV4-3; J gene: TRBJ2-3; clone size: once; CDR3 protein: CASSQLLTSHTQYF
D gene: .; V gene: TRBV30; J gene: TRBJ2-7; clone size: .; CDR3 protein: CAWRQGQPGISEQYF
D gene: .; V gene: TRBV7-9; J gene: TRBJ1-4; clone size: .; CDR3 protein: CASSPGTAGGPKLFF
D gene: TRBD1; V gene: TRBV3-1/TRBV3-2; J gene: TRBJ1-2; clone size: few; CDR3 protein: CASSQGVRGQYYGYTF
D gene: .; V gene: TRBV11-2; J gene: TRBJ1-1; clone size: .; CDR3 protein: CASTAGSRMGTEAFF
D gene: .; V gene: TRBV19; J gene: TRBJ1-1; clone size: .; CDR3 protein: CASSIRRAGNTEAFF
D gene: TRBD2; V gene: TRBV7-2; J gene: TRBJ2-5; clone size: .; CDR3 protein: CASSLGFSSGELQETQYF
D gene: .; V gene: TRBV10-3; J gene: TRBJ2-3; clone size: .; CDR3 protein: CAISPGSTGITDTQYF
D gene: .; V gene: TRBV5-1; J gene: TRBJ1-1; clone size: .; CDR3 protein: CASSLGVHQRDTEAFF
D gene: .; V gene: TRBV6-2/TRBV6-3; J gene: TRBJ2-7; clone size: .; CDR3 protein: CASSYLTGPSLSSYEQYF
D gene: .; V gene: TRBV13; J gene: TRBJ1-4; clone size: .; CDR3 protein: CASSLRQQNEKLFF
D gene: .; V gene: TRBV5-6; J gene: TRBJ2-7; clone size: once; CDR3 protein: CASSGLYEQYF
D gene: .; V gene: TRBV20-1; J gene: TRBJ1-1; clone size: .; CDR3 protein: CSVGQNTEAFF
D gene: .; V gene: TRBV5-1; J gene: TRBJ1-2; clone size: .; CDR3 protein: CASSPTFRVDYGYTF
D gene: TRBD2; V gene: TRBV7-3; J gene: TRBJ2-1; clone size: .; CDR3 protein: CASSLGRELYNEQFF
D gene: .; V gene: TRBV7-9; J gene: TRBJ1-3; clone size: .; CDR3 protein: CASSGGLGSGNTIYF
D gene: TRBD1; V gene: TRBV7-8; J gene: TRBJ1-2; clone size: .; CDR3 protein: CASSHGGGGAYGYTF
D gene: .; V gene: TRBV6-5; J gene: TRBJ1-2; clone size: few; CDR3 protein: CASSQRENFYGYTF
D gene: .; V gene: TRBV5-1; J gene: TRBJ1-4; clone size: .; CDR3 protein: CASSWRGRNSTNEKLFF
D gene: .; V gene: TRBV5-1; J gene: TRBJ2-7; clone size: .; CDR3 protein: CASSLGTGRLPNEQYF
D gene: TRBD1; V gene: TRBV15; J gene: TRBJ1-1; clone size: once; CDR3 protein: CATSRGQGRTEAFF
D gene: .; V gene: TRBV30; J gene: TRBJ1-2; clone size: .; CDR3 protein: CAWGDTANYGYTF
D gene: .; V gene: TRBV5-6; J gene: TRBJ1-5; clone size: .; CDR3 protein: CASSLGQSNQPQHF
D gene: TRBD2; V gene: TRBV7-2; J gene: TRBJ2-7; clone size: .; CDR3 protein: CASSLLAGGSEQYF
D gene: .; V gene: TRBV19; J gene: TRBJ2-7; clone size: .; CDR3 protein: CASGPQGGYEQYF
D gene: .; V gene: TRBV2; J gene: TRBJ2-7; clone size: few; CDR3 protein: CASTMGLLSTSGYF
D gene: TRBD1; V gene: TRBV7-2; J gene: TRBJ2-7; clone size: .; CDR3 protein: CASSQGQGLYEQYF
D gene: .; V gene: TRBV19; J gene: TRBJ1-2; clone size: few; CDR3 protein: CASSSVGLSGYTF
D gene: .; V gene: TRBV30; J gene: TRBJ1-5; clone size: few; CDR3 protein: CAWSGGDPNQPQHF
D gene: TRBD1; V gene: TRBV19; J gene: TRBJ1-1; clone size: few; CDR3 protein: CASSIGYLRDRPNTEAFF
D gene: .; V gene: TRBV5-4; J gene: TRBJ1-2; clone size: .; CDR3 protein: CASSLGGRSNYGYTF
D gene: .; V gene: TRBV21-1; J gene: TRBJ1-3; clone size: .; CDR3 protein: CASSIYLLDPGGLNATIYF
D gene: .; V gene: TRBV7-2; J gene: TRBJ1-5; clone size: .; CDR3 protein: CASSLDGDSNQPQHF
D gene: TRBD2; V gene: TRBV5-1; J gene: TRBJ2-1; clone size: few; CDR3 protein: CASSLGTSGRRRGNEQFF
D gene: .; V gene: TRBV5-8; J gene: TRBJ1-1; clone size: .; CDR3 protein: CASSFQTVNTEAFF
D gene: .; V gene: TRBV5-8; J gene: TRBJ1-1; clone size: .; CDR3 protein: CASSFMGTGMNTEAFF
D gene: .; V gene: TRBV7-2; J gene: TRBJ1-5; clone size: .; CDR3 protein: CASSLAQGGFYSNQPQHF
D gene: .; V gene: TRBV5-6; J gene: TRBJ1-2; clone size: .; CDR3 protein: CASSPQGANYGYTF